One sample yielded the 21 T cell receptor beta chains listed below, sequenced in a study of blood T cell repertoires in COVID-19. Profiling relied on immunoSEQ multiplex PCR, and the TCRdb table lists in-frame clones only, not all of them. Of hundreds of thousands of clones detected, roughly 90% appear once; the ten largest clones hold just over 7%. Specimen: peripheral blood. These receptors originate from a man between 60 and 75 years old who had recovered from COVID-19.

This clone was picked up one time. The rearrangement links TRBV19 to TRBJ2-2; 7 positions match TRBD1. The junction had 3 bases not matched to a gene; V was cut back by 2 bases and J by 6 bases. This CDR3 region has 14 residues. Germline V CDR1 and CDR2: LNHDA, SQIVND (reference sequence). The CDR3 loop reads CASSIKGGPGELFF. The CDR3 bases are TGTGCCAGTAGTATAAAAGGGGGCCCCGGGGAGCTGTTTTTT.

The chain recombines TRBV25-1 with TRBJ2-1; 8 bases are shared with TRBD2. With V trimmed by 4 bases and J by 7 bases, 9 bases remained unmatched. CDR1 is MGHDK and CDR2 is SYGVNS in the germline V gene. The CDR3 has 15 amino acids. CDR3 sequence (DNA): TGTGCCAGCAGTGCGTCACGGGGGGGCCTAAATGAGCAGTTCTTC. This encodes CASSASRGGLNEQFF. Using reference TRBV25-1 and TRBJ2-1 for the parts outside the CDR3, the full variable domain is EADIYQTPRYLVIGTGKKITLECSQTMGHDKMYWYQQDPGMELHLIHYSYGVNSTEKGDLSSESTVSRIRTEHFPLTLESARPSHTSQYLCASSASRGGLNEQFFGPGTRLTVL.

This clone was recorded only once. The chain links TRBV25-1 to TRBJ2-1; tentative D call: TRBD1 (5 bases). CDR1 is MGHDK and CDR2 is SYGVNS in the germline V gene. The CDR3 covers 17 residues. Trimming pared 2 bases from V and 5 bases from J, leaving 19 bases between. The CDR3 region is CASSEPPIFTGDNEQFF. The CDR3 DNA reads TGTGCCAGCAGTGAACCTCCCATATTCACAGGAGACAATGAGCAGTTCTTC.

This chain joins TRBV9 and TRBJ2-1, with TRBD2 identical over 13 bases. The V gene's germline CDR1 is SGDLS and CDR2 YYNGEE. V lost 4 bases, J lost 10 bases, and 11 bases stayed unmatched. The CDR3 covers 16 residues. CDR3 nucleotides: TGTGCCAGCAGCCCCCGTGCCGGGACTAGCGGGGCCGAGCAGTTCTTC. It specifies CASSPRAGTSGAEQFF. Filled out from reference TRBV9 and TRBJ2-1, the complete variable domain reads DSGVTQTPKHLITATGQRVTLRCSPRSGDLSVYWYQQSLDQGLQFLIQYYNGEERAKGNILERFSAQQFPDLHSELNLSSLELGDSALYFCASSPRAGTSGAEQFFGPGTRLTVL.

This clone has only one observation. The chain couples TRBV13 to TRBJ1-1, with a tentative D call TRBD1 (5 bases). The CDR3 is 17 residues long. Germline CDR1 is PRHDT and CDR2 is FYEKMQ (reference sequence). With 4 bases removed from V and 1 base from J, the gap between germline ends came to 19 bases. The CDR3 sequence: CASSSRESRRGNTEAFF. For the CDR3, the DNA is TGTGCCAGCAGCTCCAGGGAATCGCGCCGCGGGAACACTGAAGCTTTCTTT.

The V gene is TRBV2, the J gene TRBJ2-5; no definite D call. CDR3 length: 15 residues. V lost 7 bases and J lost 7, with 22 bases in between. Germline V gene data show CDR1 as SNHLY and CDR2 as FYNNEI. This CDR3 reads CASTPSRRPPGTQYF. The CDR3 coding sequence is TGTGCCAGCACCCCGAGCCGGCGCCCCCCGGGGACCCAGTACTTC.

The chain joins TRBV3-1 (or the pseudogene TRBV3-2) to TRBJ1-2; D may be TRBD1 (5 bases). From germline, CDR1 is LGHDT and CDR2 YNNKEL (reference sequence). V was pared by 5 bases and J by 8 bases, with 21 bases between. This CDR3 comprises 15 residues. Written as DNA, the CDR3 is TGTGCCAGCAGCACCGGACAAGGGGCAGGGATCGGCTACACCTTC. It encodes CASSTGQGAGIGYTF.

In nucleotides, the CDR3 is TGTGCCAGCAGAAGGACAGAGCAAGAGACCCAGTACTTC. Its translation is CASRRTEQETQYF. The chain links TRBV6-5 to TRBJ2-5; tentatively, D is TRBD1 (6 bases). CDR3 length equals 13 residues. In germline, CDR1 is MNHEY, CDR2 SVGAGI. Trimming removed 6 bases from V and 2 bases from J, with 10 bases in between.

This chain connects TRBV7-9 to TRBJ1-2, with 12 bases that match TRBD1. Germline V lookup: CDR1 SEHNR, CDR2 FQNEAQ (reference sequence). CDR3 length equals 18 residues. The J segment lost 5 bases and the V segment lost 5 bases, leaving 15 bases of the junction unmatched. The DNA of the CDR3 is TGTGCCAGCAGCGGATATTCCGGGACAGGGGGCAAGGGGTATGGCTACACCTTC. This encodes CASSGYSGTGGKGYGYTF.

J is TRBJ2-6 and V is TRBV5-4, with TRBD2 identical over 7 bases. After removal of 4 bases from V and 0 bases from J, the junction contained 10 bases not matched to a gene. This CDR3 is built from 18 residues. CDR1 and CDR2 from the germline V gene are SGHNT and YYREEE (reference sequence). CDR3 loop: CASSASSGKSSGANVLTF. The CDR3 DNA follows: TGTGCCAGCAGCGCCTCTAGCGGTAAATCCTCTGGGGCCAACGTCCTGACTTTC.

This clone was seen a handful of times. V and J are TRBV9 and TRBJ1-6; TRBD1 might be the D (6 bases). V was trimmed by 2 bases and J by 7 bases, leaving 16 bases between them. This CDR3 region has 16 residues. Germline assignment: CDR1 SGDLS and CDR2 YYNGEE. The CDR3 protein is CASSVRARGSNSPLHF. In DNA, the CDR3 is TGTGCCAGCAGCGTGAGAGCCAGGGGCAGCAATTCACCCCTCCACTTT.

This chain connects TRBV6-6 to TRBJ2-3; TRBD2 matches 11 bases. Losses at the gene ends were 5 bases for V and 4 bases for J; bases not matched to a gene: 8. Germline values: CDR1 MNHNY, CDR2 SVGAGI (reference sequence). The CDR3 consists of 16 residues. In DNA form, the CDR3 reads TGTGCCAGCAGTCCTTCGGGTAGCGGGGGGGCAGATACGCAGTATTTT. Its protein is CASSPSGSGGADTQYF.

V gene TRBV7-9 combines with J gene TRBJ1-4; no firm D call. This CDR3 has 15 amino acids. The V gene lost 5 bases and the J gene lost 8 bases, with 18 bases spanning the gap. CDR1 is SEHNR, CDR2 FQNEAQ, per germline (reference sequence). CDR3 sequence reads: CASSPGDKQKEKLFF. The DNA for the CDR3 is TGTGCCAGCAGCCCCGGGGATAAACAAAAAGAAAAACTGTTTTTT.

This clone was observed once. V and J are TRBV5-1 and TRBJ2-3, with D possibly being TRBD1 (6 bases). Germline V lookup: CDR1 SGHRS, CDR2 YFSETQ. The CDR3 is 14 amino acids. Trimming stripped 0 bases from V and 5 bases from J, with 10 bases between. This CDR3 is CASSLDRAGDTQYF. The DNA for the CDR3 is TGCGCCAGCAGCTTGGACAGGGCGGGAGATACGCAGTATTTT.

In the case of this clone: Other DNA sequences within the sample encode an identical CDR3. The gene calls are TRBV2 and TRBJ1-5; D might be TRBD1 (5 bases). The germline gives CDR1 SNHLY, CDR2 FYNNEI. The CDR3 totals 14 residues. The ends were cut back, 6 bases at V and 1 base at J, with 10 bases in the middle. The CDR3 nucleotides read TGTGCCAGCAGCGAAACAGGAAGCAATCAGCCCCAGCATTTT. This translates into CASSETGSNQPQHF. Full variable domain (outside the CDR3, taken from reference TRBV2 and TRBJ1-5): EPEVTQTPSHQVTQMGQEVILRCVPISNHLYFYWYRQILGQKVEFLVSFYNNEISEKSEIFDDQFSVERPDGSNFTLKIRSTKLEDSAMYFCASSETGSNQPQHFGDGTRLSIL.

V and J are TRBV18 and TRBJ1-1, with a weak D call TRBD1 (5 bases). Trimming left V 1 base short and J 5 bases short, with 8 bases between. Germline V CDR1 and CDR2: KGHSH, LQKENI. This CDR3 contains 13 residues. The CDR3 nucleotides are TGTGCCAGCTCACCACGGGGCGGTACTGAAGCTTTCTTT. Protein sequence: CASSPRGGTEAFF.

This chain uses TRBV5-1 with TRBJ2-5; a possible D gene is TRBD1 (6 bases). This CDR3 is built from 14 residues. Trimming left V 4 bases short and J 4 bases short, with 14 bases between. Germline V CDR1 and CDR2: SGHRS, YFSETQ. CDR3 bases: TGCGCCAGCAGCCCTTGGACAGTACGAGAGACCCAGTACTTC. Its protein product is CASSPWTVRETQYF.

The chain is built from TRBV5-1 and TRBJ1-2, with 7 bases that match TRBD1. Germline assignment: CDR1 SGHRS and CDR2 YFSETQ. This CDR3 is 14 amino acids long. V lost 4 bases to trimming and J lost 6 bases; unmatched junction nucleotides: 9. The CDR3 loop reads CASSESTGLNGYTF. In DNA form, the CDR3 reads TGCGCCAGCAGCGAATCGACAGGGTTGAATGGCTACACCTTC.

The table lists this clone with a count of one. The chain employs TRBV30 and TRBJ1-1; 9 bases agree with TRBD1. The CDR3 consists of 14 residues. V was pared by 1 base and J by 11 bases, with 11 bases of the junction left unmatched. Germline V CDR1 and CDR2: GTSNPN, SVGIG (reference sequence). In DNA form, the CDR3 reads TGTGCCTGGAGTGCGATCCCGGGACAGGGTTGGGCTTTCTTT. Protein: CAWSAIPGQGWAFF.

The CDR3, as DNA: TGTGCCAGCAGTTTCCGGGACAGGGCCCTCTCACCCCTCCACTTT. Protein sequence: CASSFRDRALSPLHF. V gene TRBV28 combines with J gene TRBJ1-6; 9 positions match TRBD1. V was clipped by 3 bases and J by 10 bases; unmatched bases: 7. Germline V gives CDR1 MDHEN, CDR2 SYDVKM. The CDR3 extends over 15 amino acids.

In DNA, the CDR3 is TGTGCCAGCAGCGGGGAGAGGGCAGGGGCTACCGTCAGAATCTATGGCTACACCTTC. This codes for CASSGERAGATVRIYGYTF. The V and J genes are TRBV9 and TRBJ1-2, with D possibly being TRBD1 (6 bases). CDR3 length: 19 amino acids. V lost 3 bases and J lost 4, with 28 bases in between. CDR1 is SGDLS and CDR2 is YYNGEE in the germline V gene.